This T cell receptor beta chain derives from a study of blood T cell repertoires in COVID-19. TCRdb's copy holds only in-frame clones and misses some; the assay was immunoSEQ multiplex PCR. The sample records 230,000 or so clones, about 85% being singletons. CDR1 is SGHRS, CDR2 YFSETQ, per germline. The CDR3 runs 14 residues. The V and J ends lost 5 bases and 5 bases respectively, with 13 bases between them. J is TRBJ2-2 and V is TRBV5-1, with D maybe TRBD1 (6 bases). The sequence came from a woman between 45 and 60 years old who had been exposed to COVID-19. The sample was PBMCs or T cells enriched from blood (not recorded which). The CDR3 region has the DNA TGCGCCAGCAGTGGGGGCCTGGGTACCGGGGAGCTGTTTTTT. This translates into CASSGGLGTGELFF.